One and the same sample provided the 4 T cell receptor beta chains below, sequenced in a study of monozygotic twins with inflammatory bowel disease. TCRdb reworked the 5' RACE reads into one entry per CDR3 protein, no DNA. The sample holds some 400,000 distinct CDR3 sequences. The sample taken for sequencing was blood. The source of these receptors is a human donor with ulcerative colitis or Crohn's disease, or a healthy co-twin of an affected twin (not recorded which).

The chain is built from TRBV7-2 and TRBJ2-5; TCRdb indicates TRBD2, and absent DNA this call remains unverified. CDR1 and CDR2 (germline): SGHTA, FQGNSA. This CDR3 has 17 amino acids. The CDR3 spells CASSLVGTSGFQETQYF.

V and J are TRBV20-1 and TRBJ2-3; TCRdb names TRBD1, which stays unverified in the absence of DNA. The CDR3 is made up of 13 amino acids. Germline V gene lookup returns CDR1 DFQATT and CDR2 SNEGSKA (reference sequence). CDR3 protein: CSALGPSTDTQYF.

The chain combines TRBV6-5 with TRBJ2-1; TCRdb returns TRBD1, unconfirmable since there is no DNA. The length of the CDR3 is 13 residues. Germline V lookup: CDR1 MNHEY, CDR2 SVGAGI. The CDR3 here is CASSLGGRGEQFF.

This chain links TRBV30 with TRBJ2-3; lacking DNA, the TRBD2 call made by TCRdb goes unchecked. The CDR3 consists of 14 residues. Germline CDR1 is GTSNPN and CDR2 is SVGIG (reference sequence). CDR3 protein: CAWGPGWGTDTQYF.